The T cell receptor beta chain under discussion was sequenced for a study of blood T cell repertoires in COVID-19. Overall study context: Sites in the United States, Italy and Spain provided acute and convalescent COVID-19 samples. T cells, B-cell-depleted T cells, or PBMCs supplied cDNA or gDNA.

V dropped 4 bases and J dropped 2; count of bases not matched to a gene: 11. The CDR3 contains 18 residues. CDR1 is LNHDA, CDR2 SQIVND, per germline (reference sequence). This clone was observed a single time. Authors' methods: Amplification from reference gene primers served as the basis for estimated nucleated cell counts. Only in-frame clones appear in the TCRdb table, and some are missing; sequencing was by immunoSEQ multiplex PCR. V and J calls and clone size are given by that table; D and trimming were obtained from the DNA. Of 70,000 to 85,000 clones in the sample, approximately 90% were seen once.

Sequenced input: peripheral blood. The chain recombines TRBV19 with TRBJ1-5; the match to TRBD1 covers 10 bases. The origin of this receptor is a woman in her forties or fifties with active or convalescent COVID-19. The CDR3 reads CASSSPPDRGSGNQPQHF. CDR3 in DNA: TGTGCCAGTAGTAGCCCGCCGGACAGGGGGTCGGGCAATCAGCCCCAGCATTTT.